Included here is one TCR beta chain sequence, with context. These data are taken from a study of shared clonotypes between healthy human individuals. Study in general: Each donor had three CD4 naive, three CD4 memory, two CD8 naive and one CD8 memory plate.

Assay: immunoSEQ multiplex PCR; the TCRdb copy retains only in-frame clones and omits some. The sample lists roughly 1 million clones, around 76% occurring once. Donors included only healthy HIV-negative adults lacking recent acute infections or vaccinations. V was pared by 1 base and J by 0 bases, with 15 bases between. CDR3 size: 17 residues. Germline CDR1 and CDR2: LGHNT and FRNRAP. The origin of this receptor is a man younger than 35 in good health. Sequencing input: memory CD4+ T cells sorted from blood. Subset meaning: CD45RA-negative fraction. The V call is TRBV12-5, the J call TRBJ1-1; the D is unclear. CDR3 DNA: TGTGCTAGTGGTTTGGACCTTTGGGAACCCATGAACACTGAAGCTTTCTTT. Its translation is CASGLDLWEPMNTEAFF. Full variable domain (missing parts from reference TRBV12-5 and TRBJ1-1): DARVTQTPRHKVTEMGQEVTMRCQPILGHNTVFWYRQTMMQGLELLAYFRNRAPLDDSGMPKDRFSAEMPDATLATLKIQPSEPRDSAVYFCASGLDLWEPMNTEAFFGQGTRLTVV.